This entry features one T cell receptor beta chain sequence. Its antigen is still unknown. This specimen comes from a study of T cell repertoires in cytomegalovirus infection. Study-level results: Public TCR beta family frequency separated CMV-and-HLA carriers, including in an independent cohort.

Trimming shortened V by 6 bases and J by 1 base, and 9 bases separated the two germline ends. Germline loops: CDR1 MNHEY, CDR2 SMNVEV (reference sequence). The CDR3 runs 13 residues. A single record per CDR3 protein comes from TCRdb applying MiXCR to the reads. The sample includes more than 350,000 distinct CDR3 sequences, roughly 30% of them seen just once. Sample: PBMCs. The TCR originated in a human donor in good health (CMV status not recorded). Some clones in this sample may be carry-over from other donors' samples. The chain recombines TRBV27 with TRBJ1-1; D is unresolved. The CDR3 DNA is TGTGCCAGCAGGAAACCAGGGAACACTGAAGCTTTCTTT. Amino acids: CASRKPGNTEAFF.